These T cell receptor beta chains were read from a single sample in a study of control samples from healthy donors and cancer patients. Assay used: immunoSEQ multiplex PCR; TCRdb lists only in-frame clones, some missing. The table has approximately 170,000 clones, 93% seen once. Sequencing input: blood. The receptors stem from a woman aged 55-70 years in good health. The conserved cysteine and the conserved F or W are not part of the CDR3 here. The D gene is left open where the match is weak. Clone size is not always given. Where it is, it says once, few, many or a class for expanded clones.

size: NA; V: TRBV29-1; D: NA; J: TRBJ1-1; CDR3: SVEDAEAF
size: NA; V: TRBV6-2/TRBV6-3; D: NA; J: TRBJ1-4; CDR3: ASSPREATNEKLF
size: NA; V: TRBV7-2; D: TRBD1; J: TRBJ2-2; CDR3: AAARTGTGVTGELF
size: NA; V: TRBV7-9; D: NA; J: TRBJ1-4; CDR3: ASSSSLGWPGEKLF
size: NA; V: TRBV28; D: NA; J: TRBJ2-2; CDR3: ASSPRGPGELF
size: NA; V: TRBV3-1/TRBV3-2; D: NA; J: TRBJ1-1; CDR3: ASSQGGQMNTEAF
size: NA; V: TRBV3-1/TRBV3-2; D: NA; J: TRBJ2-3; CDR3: ASSQVRGRGTDTQY
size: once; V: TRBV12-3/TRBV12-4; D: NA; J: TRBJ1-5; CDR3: ASSLVSDQPQH
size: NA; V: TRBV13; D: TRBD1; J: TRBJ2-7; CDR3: ASSGQGLAPYEQY
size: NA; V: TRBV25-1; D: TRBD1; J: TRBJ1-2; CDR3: ASSDPGQANYGYT
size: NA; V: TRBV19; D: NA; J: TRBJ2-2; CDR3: ASSSPPLTGELF
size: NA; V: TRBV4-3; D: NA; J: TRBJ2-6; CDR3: ASSQEQGTGANVLT
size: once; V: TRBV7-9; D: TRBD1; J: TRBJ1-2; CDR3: ASSLSQGAGYT
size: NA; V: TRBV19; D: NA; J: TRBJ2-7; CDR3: ASRGGAHEQY
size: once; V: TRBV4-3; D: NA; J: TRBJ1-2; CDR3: ASSHNRDGGYT
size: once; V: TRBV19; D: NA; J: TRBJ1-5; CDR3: ASSQGGANQPQH
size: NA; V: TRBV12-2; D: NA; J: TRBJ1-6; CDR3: ASRFPGSYNSPLH
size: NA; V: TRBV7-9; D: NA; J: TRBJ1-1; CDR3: ASSLGPGDWAF
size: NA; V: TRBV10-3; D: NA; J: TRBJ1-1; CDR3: AISAVYPFPEAF
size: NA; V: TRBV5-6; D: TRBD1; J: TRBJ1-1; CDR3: ASSLPSGTGGAF
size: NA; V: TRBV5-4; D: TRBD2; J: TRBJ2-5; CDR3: ASSLVLAGGETQY
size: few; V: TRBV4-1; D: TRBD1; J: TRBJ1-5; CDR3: ASSQDAGGSQPQH
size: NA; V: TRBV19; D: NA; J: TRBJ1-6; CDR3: ASSMDSSYNSPLH
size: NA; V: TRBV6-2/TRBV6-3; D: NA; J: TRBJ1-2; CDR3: ASSPDSAGYT
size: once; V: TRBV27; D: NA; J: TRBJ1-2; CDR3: ASSLGAVVGVYGYT
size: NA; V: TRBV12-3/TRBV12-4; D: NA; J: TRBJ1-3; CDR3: ASSLDRRNTIY
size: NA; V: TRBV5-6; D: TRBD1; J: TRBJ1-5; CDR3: ASSRDRDGNQPQH
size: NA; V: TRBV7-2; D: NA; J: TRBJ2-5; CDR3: ASSAFKETQY
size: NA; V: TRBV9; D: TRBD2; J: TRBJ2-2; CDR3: ASSVASGGGTGELF
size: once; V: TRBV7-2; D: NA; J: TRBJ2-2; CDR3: ASSLMSTGTGELF
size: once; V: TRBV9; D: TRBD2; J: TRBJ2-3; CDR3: ASSAGLEPDTQY
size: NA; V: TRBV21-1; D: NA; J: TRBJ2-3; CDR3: ASSKGLAGGTDTQY
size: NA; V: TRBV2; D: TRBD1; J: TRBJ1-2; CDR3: ATDGQGYGYT
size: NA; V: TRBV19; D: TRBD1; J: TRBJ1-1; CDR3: ASSGQGGFLNTEAF
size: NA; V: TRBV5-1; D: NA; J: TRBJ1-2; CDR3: ASSSVAGNYGYT
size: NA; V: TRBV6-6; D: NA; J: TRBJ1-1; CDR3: ASSPPTGNTEAF
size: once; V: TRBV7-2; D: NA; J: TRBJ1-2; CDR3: ASSLAMTGELEGYT
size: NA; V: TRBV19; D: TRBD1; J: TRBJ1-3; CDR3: ASSSRDRGRNTIY
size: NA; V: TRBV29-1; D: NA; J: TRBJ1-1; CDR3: SVEAFGGAEAF
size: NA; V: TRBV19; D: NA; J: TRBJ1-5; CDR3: ASNPGRGHQPQH
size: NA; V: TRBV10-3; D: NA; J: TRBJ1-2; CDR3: AINPDVAYGYT